This TCR beta chain was recorded in a study of T cell changes during pregnancy in multiple sclerosis. Sequencing was performed with immunoSEQ multiplex PCR; in TCRdb, only in-frame clones are kept and a portion is missing. This repertoire shows more than 80,000 clones, about nine tenths found once; its top ten account for around 1.5%. This receptor was identified in a female donor with multiple sclerosis, enrolled in a pregnancy study. The source was peripheral blood, collected after pregnancy.

DNA for the CDR3: TGTGCCATCAGTGAACCCGCACGTGTGGGGGGACCAGAGACCCAGTACTTC. Encoded protein: CAISEPARVGGPETQYF. V is TRBV10-3 and J is TRBJ2-5; D possibly corresponds to TRBD2 (6 bases). The CDR3 is 17 residues long. V was trimmed by 3 bases and J by 4 bases, leaving 21 bases between them. Germline CDR1 and CDR2: ENHRY and SYGVKD.